Below, one TCR beta chain is given with its context. It has no known antigen specificity. No base-level quality is on record; no much larger clone is a single base apart. The data are from a study of cytomegalovirus exposure and HLA in healthy donors (dated by TCRdb to the late 2010s). Regarding the complete study: The 670 or so repertoires of the first cohort and the roughly 110 validation repertoires were produced on the same platform, according to a later analysis. The study was designed to test whether signatures of past pathogen exposure could be identified by cataloging public T cell receptors. Along with the roughly 670-subject first cohort, a separate validation cohort of 120 different subjects was used. To predict cytomegalovirus infection status, the study combined high-throughput TCR immunosequencing, statistical association of individual TCRs with disease status, and machine learning. The paper's findings and limits, for the study overall: In both the original and validation cohorts, the classifier was reported to diagnose cytomegalovirus status with high specificity and sensitivity. According to the authors, the approach could potentially be generalized to other disease states and immunological phenotypes. In vitro tests confirmed that a few of the cytomegalovirus-associated TCR beta chains recognize cytomegalovirus antigens. Subsequent analysis determined that TCRs grouped into clusters in the first cohort also showed a tendency toward co-occurrence across the 120 validation repertoires, and 94% of cluster scores exceeded 0. While some public TCRs were present in many individuals, most TCR sequences turned up only very rarely across donors. A later analysis had no HLA typing for the validation cohort, so co-occurrence there was scored across all 130 or so repertoires. The study listed around 160 TCR beta chains as associated with cytomegalovirus.

Donors formed part of the validation cohort, which comprised about 130 subjects and was distinct from the first cohort of fewer than 750 subjects. Libraries were constructed by the immunoSEQ multiplex PCR assay. The authors' analysis ran thus. A statistical classification framework was developed to diagnose cytomegalovirus status using the catalog of TCR beta chain sequences. In TCRdb, the immuneACCESS table is reduced to in-frame sequences with V and J assigned. These tables do not hold every clone; where another copy was compared, an unresolved V gene accounts for under half, and the others remain unexplained. The D gene and trimming were derived from the DNA, and the V and J assignments and clone size from that table. The sample profile shows 250,000 to 300,000 clones; 86% of them were found once. Roughly 1% of the sample is in the top ten clones. Compared with germline, V lacks 4 bases and J lacks 6 bases; bases without a gene match: 8. The CDR3 sequence holds 16 residues, the cysteine and phenylalanine included. This entry keeps only the CDR3 DNA: 48 bases, framed from base 1. CDR1 and CDR2, looked up from the germline V gene (reference sequence), are MNHEY and SMNVEV.

The TCR sequence derives from a woman between 18 and 29 years old in good health and CMV-seronegative. This chain is built from TRBV27 and TRBJ2-1; TRBD2 aligns with 11 central bases. The sequenced sample consisted of PBMCs. The CDR3 region reads CASSWDSGGARNEQFF. The nucleotides are TGTGCCAGCAGTTGGGATAGCGGGGGGGCCCGCAATGAGCAGTTCTTC.